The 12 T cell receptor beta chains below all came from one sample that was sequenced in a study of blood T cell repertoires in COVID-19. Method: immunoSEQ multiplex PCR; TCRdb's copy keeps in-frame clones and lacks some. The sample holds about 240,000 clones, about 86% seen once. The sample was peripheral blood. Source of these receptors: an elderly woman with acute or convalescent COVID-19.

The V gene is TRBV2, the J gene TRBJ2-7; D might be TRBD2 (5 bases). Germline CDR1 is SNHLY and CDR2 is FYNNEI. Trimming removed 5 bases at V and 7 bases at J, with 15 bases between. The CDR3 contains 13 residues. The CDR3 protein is CASSRTLAGEQYF. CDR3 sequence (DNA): TGTGCCAGCAGTAGGACTCTCGCTGGGGAGCAGTACTTC.

In nucleotides, the CDR3 is TGTGCCAGCAGCGCCCGACAGGGGGCAATCGATGGCTACACCTTC. Protein: CASSARQGAIDGYTF. The chain uses TRBV9 and TRBJ1-2; TRBD1 matches 10 bases. CDR3 length: 15 amino acids. Germline values: CDR1 SGDLS, CDR2 YYNGEE. V shed 3 bases and J 6 bases; nucleotides not matched to a gene: 8.

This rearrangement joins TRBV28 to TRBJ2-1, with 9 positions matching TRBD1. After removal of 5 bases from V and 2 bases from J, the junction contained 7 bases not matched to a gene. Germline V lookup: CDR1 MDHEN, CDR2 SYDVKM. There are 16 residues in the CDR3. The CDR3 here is CASSPRGTGTYNEQFF. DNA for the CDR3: TGTGCCAGCAGTCCACGAGGGACAGGGACCTACAATGAGCAGTTCTTC.

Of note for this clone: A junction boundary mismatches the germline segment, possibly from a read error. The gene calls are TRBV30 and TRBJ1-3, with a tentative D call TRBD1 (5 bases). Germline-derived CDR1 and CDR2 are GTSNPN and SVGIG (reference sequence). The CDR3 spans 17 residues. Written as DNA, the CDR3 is TGTGCCTGGAGTCGGGGGTATGGTGGGGACTCTCGAAACACCATATATTTT. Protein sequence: CAWSRGYGGDSRNTIYF.

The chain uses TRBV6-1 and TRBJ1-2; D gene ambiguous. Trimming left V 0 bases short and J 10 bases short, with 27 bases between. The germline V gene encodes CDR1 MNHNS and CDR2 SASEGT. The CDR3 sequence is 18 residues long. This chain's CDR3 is CASSEARSYGGRLYFYTF. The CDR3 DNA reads TGTGCCAGCAGTGAAGCACGTTCCTACGGCGGGAGACTTTACTTCTACACCTTC.

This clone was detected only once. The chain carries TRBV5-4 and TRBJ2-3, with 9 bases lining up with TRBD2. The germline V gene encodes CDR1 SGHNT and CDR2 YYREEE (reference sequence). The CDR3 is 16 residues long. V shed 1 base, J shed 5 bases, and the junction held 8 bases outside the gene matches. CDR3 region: CASSLPGGGAGDTQYF. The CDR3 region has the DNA TGTGCCAGCAGCTTGCCTGGCGGGGGGGCTGGAGATACGCAGTATTTT.

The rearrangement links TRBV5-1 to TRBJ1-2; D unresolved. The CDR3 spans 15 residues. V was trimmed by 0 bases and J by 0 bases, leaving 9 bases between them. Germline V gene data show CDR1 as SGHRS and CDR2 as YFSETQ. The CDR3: CASSLDTGANYGYTF. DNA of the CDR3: TGCGCCAGCAGCTTGGACACTGGAGCTAACTATGGCTACACCTTC.

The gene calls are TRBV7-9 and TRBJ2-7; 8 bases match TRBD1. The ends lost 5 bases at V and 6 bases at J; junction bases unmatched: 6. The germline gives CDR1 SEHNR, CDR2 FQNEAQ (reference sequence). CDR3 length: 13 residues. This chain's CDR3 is CASSPDREGEQYF. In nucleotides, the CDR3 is TGTGCCAGCAGCCCGGACAGGGAAGGCGAGCAGTACTTC.

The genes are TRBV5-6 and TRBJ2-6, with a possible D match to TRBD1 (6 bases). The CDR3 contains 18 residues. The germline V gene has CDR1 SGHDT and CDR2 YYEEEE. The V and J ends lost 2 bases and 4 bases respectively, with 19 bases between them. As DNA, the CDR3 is TGTGCCAGCAGCTTCATTTCAGGGGCCTTGCTGGGGGCCAACGTCCTGACTTTC. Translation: CASSFISGALLGANVLTF.

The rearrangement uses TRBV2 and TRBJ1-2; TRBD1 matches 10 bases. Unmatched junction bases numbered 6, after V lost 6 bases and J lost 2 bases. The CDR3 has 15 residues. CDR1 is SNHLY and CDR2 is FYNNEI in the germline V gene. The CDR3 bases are TGTGCCAGCAGCGAGACAGGGGGCGGGAACTATGGCTACACCTTC. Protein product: CASSETGGGNYGYTF. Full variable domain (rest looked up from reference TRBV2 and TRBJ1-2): EPEVTQTPSHQVTQMGQEVILRCVPISNHLYFYWYRQILGQKVEFLVSFYNNEISEKSEIFDDQFSVERPDGSNFTLKIRSTKLEDSAMYFCASSETGGGNYGYTFGSGTRLTVV.

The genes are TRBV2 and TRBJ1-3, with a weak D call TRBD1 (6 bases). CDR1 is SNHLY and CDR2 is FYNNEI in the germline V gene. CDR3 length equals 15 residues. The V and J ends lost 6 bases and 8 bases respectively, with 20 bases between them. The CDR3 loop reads CASSIIPGHMDTIYF. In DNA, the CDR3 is TGTGCCAGCAGCATTATCCCGGGACATATGGACACCATATATTTT.

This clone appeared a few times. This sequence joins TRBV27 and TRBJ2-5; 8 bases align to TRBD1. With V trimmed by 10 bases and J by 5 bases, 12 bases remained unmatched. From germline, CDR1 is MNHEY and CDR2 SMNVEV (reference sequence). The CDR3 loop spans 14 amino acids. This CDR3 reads CATSTQGAWETQYF. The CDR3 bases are TGTGCCACCTCCACCCAGGGGGCTTGGGAGACCCAGTACTTC.